This T cell receptor beta chain was identified during a study of T-cell reconstitution after alpha-beta-depleted transplantation in children. Notes on the study in general: Where some patients showed high TCRbeta diversity at day 60, it came from recipient T cells and thymic progenitors that had survived. The study reportedly traced alpha-beta T cells about two months after transplant to several hundred expanded graft clones. T-cell counts and diversity at one year following transplant were attributed mainly to newly produced T cells.

As concerns this clonotype: As yet, its antigen is unknown.

Preparation of the TCRbeta library involved a method that used unique molecular identifiers. MiXCR, run by TCRdb on the PCR reads, gives a single entry per CDR3 protein. Here the sample spans over 450,000 distinct CDR3 sequences, under 12% being singletons. Germline V gene data show CDR1 as MNHNS and CDR2 as SASEGT. This CDR3 spans 17 amino acids. Trimming pared 7 bases from V and 1 base from J, leaving 20 bases between. The material sequenced was PBMCs, taken before TCRalphabeta/CD19-depleted stem cell transplant. The chain employs TRBV6-1 and TRBJ2-4; a weak D match, TRBD2 (5 bases). This clonotype was sampled from a child aged 2 to 10 with inherited bone marrow failure, due to receive a stem cell transplant. CDR3 region: CASTQTGRGYAKNIQYF. In nucleotides, the CDR3 is TGTGCCAGCACCCAAACGGGGAGAGGTTACGCCAAAAACATTCAGTACTTC.